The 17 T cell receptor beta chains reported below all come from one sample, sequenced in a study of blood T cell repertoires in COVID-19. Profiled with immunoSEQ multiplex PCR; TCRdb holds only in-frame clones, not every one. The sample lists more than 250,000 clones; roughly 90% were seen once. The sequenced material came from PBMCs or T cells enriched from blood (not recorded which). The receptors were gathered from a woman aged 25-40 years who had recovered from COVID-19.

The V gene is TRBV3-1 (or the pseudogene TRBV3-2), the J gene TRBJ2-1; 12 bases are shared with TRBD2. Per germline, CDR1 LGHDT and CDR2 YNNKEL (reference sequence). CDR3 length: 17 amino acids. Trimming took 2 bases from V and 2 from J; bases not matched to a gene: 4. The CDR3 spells CASSQYRTSGAYNEQFF. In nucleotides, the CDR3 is TGTGCCAGCAGCCAATATCGGACTAGCGGGGCCTACAATGAGCAGTTCTTC.

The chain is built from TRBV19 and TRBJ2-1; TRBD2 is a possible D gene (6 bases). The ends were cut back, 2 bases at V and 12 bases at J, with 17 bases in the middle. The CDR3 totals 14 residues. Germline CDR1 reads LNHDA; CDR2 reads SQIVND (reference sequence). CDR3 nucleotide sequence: TGTGCCAGTAGTATAAGTGGCGGGGCAATGAGGCAGTTCTTC. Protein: CASSISGGAMRQFF.

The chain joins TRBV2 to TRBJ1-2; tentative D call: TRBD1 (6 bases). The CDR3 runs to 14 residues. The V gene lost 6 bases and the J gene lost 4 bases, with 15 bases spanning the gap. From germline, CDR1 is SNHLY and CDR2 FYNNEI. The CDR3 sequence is CASSVTGSAYGYTF. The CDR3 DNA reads TGTGCCAGCAGCGTCACAGGGTCGGCCTATGGCTACACCTTC.

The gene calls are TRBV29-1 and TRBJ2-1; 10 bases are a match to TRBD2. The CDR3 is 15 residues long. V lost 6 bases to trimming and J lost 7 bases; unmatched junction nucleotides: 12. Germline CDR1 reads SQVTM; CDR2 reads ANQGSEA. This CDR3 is CSVRSGTSVINEQFF. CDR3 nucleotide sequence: TGCAGCGTCCGGTCCGGGACTAGCGTAATAAATGAGCAGTTCTTC.

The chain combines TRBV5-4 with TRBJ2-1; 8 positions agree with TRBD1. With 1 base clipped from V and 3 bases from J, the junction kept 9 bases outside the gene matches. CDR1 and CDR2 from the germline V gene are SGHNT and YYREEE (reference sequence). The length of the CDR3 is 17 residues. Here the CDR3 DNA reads TGTGCCAGCAGCTTGTTGACAGGGGTTGGTTTCTACAATGAGCAGTTCTTC. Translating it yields CASSLLTGVGFYNEQFF.

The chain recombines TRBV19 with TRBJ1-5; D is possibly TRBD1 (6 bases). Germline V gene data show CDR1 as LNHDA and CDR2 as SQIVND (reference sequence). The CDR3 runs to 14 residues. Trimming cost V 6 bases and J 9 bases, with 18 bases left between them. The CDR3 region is CASRPGGGLWPQHF. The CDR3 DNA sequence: TGTGCCAGTAGGCCTGGGGGGGGGCTTTGGCCCCAGCATTTT. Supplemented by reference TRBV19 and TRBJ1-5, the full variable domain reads DGGITQSPKYLFRKEGQNVTLSCEQNLNHDAMYWYRQDPGQGLRLIYYSQIVNDFQKGDIAEGYSVSREKKESFPLTVTSAQKNPTAFYLCASRPGGGLWPQHFGDGTRLSIL.

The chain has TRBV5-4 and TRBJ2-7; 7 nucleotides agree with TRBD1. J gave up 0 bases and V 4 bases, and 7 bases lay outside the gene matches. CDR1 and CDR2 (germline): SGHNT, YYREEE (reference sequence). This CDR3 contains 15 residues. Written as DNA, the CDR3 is TGTGCCAGCAGCCCCGGGACAGCTTTCTCCTACGAGCAGTACTTC. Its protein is CASSPGTAFSYEQYF.

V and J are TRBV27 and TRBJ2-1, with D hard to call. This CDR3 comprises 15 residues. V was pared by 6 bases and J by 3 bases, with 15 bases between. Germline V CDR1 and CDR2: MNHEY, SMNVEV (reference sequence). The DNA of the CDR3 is TGTGCCAGCAGCGAACTCCTGACTGGCTACAATGAGCAGTTCTTC. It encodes CASSELLTGYNEQFF.

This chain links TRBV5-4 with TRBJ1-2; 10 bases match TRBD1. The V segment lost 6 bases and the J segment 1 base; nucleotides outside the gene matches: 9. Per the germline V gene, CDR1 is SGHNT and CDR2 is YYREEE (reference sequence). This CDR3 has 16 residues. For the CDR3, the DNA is TGTGCCAGCACCTTCGGACAGGGGGAGGTTAACTATGGCTACACCTTC. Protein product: CASTFGQGEVNYGYTF.

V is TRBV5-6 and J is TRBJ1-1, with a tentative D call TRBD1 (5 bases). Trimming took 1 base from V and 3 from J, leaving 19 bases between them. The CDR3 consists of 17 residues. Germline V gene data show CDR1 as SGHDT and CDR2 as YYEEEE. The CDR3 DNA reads TGTGCCAGCAGCTTGCAACGGGGGATGATAGGCTACACTGAAGCTTTCTTT. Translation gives CASSLQRGMIGYTEAFF.

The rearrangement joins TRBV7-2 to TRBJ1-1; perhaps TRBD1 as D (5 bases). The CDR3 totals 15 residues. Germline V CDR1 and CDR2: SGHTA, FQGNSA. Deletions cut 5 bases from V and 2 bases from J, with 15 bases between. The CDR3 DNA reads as TGTGCCAGCAGCACTACGGGGGGTATCAACACTGAAGCTTTCTTT. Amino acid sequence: CASSTTGGINTEAFF.

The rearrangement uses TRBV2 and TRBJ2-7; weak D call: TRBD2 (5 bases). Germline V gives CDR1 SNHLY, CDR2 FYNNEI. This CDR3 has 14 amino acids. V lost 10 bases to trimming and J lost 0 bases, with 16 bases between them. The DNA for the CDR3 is TGTGCCATAGACGGGGAAGAAAGCTCCTACGAGCAGTACTTC. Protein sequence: CAIDGEESSYEQYF.

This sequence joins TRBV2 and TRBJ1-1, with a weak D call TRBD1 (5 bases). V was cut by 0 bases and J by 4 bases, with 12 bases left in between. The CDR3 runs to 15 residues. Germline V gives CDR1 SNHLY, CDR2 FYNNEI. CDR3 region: CASSEAQGRGTEAFF. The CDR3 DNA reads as TGTGCCAGCAGTGAAGCGCAGGGTAGGGGCACTGAAGCTTTCTTT.

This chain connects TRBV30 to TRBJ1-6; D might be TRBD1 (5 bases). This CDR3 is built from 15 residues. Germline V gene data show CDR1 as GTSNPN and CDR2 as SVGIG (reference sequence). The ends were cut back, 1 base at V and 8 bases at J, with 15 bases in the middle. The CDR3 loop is CAWSALAGGDSPLHF. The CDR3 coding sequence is TGTGCCTGGAGTGCCCTGGCGGGAGGGGATTCACCCCTCCACTTT.

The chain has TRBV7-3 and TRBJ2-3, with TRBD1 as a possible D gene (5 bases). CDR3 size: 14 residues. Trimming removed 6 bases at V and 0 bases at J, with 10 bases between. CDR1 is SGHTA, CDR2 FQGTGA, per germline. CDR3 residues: CASSPGSSTDTQYF. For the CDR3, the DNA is TGTGCCAGCAGTCCAGGGTCAAGCACAGATACGCAGTATTTT.

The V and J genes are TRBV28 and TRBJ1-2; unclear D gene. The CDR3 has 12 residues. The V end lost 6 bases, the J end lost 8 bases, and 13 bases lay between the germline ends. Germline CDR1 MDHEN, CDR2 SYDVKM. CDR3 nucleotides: TGTGCCAGCAGCCCCTCCGGCGGGGGCTACACCTTC. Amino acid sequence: CASSPSGGGYTF.

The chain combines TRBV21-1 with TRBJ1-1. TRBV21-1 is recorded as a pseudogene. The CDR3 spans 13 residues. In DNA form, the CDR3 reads TGTGCCAGCTTGAAGGTTTCGAGGCCTGAAGCTTTCTTT. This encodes CASLKVSRPEAFF.